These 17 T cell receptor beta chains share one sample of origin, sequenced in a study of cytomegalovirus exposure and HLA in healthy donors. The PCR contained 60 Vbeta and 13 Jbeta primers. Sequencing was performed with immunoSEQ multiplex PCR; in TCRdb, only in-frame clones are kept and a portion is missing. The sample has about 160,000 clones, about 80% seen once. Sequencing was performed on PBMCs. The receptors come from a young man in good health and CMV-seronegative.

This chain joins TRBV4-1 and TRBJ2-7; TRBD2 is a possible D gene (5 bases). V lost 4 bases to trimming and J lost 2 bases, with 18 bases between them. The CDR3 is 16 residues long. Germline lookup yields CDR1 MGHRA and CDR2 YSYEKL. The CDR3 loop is CASSPPGGPGPYEQYF. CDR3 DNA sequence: TGCGCCAGCAGCCCCCCCGGAGGACCTGGCCCCTACGAGCAGTACTTC.

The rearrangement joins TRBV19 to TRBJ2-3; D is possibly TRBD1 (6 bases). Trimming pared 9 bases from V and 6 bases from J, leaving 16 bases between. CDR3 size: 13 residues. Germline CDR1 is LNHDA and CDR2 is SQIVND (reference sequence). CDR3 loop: CASTMGAADTQYF. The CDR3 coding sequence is TGTGCCAGCACTATGGGGGCCGCCGATACGCAGTATTTT.

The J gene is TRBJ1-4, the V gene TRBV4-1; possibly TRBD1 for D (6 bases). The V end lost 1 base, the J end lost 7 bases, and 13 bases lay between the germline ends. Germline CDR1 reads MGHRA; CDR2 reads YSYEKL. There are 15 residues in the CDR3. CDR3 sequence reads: CASSQVGGLGEKLFF. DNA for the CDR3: TGCGCCAGCAGCCAAGTCGGGGGGCTAGGTGAAAAACTGTTTTTT.

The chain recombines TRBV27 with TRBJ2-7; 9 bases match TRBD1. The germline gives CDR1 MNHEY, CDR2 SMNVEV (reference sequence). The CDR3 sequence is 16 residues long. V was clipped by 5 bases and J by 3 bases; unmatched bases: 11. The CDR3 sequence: CASSPSRDRVHYEQYF. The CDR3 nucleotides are TGTGCCAGCAGTCCCTCCCGGGACAGGGTCCACTACGAGCAGTACTTC.

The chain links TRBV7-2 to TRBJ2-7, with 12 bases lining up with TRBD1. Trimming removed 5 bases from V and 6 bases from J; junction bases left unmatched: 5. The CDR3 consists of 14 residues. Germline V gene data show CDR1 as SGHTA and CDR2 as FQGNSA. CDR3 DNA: TGTGCCAGCAGCCCCGGGACAGGGGGCGTCGAGCAGTACTTC. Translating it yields CASSPGTGGVEQYF.

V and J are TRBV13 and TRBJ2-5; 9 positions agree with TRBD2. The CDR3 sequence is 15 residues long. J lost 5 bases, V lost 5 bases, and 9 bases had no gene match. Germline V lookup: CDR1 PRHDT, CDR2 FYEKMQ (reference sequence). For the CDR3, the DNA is TGTGCCAGCAGCATCCTGTTAGCGGGAGCTGAGACCCAGTACTTC. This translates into CASSILLAGAETQYF.

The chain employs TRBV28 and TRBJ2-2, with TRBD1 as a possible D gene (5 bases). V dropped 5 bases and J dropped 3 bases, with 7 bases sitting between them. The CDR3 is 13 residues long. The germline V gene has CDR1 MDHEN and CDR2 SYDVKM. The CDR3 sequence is CASSRQYTGELFF. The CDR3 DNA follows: TGTGCCAGCAGTCGACAGTACACCGGGGAGCTGTTTTTT.

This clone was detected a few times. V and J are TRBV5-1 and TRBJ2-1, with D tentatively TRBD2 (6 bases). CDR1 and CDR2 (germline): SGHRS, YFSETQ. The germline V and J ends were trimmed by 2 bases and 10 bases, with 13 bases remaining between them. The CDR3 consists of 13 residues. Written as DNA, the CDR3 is TGCGCCAGCAGCTTATTGGGAGGTGGGGAGCAGTTCTTC. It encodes CASSLLGGGEQFF.

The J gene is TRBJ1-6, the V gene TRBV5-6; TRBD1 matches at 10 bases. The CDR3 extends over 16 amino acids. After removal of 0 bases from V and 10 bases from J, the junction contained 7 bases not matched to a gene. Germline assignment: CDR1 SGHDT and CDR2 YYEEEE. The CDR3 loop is CASSLGDRGRESPLHF. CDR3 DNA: TGTGCCAGCAGCTTGGGGGACAGGGGTAGAGAATCACCCCTCCACTTT.

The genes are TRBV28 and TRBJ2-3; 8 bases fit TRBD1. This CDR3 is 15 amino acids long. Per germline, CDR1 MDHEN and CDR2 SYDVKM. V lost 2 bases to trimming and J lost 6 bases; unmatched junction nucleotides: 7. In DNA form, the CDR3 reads TGTGCCAGCAGTTTACCCCTCCAGGGGGCGGATACGCAGTATTTT. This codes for CASSLPLQGADTQYF.

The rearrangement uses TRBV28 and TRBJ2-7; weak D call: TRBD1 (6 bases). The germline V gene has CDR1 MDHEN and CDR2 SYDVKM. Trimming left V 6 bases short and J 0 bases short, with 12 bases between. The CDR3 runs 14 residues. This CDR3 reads CASSRTAGSYEQYF. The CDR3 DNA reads TGTGCCAGCAGCCGGACAGCTGGCTCCTACGAGCAGTACTTC.

The chain's CDR3 is CASSVSTATYGYTF. The CDR3 DNA is TGTGCCAGCAGCGTGTCGACAGCGACCTATGGCTACACCTTC. V gene TRBV9 combines with J gene TRBJ1-2; weak D call: TRBD1 (5 bases). V shed 2 bases and J shed 4 bases, with 12 bases lying between them. This CDR3 has 14 residues. CDR1 and CDR2 from the germline V gene are SGDLS and YYNGEE.

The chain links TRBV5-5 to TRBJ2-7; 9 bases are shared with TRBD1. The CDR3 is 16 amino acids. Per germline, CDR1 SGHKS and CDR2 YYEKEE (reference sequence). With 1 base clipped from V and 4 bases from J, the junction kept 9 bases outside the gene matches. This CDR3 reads CASSLTSLGQGYEQYF. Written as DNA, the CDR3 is TGTGCCAGCAGCTTGACCTCTCTTGGACAGGGGTACGAGCAGTACTTC. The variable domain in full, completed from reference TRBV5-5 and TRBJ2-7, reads DAGVTQSPTHLIKTRGQQVTLRCSPISGHKSVSWYQQVLGQGPQFIFQYYEKEERGRGNFPDRFSARQFPNYSSELNVNALLLGDSALYLCASSLTSLGQGYEQYFGPGTRLTVT.

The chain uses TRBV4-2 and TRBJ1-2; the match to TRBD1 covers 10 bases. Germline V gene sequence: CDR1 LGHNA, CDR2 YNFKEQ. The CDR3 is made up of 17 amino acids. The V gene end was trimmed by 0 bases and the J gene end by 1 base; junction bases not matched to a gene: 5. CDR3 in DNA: TGTGCCAGCAGCCAAGAAGGGACAGGGGTTGATAACTATGGCTACACCTTC. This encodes CASSQEGTGVDNYGYTF.

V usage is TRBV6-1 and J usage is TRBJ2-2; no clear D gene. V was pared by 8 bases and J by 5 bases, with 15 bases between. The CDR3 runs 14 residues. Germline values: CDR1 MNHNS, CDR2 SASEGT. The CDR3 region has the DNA TGTGCCAGCCCTTCCCGGCCGGGTACCGGGGAGCTGTTTTTT. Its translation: CASPSRPGTGELFF.

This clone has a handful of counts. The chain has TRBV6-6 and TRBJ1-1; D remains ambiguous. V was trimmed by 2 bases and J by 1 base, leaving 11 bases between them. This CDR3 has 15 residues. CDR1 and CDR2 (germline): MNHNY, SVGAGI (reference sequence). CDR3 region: CASSYGLAANTEAFF. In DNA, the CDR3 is TGTGCCAGCAGTTACGGGTTGGCGGCGAACACTGAAGCTTTCTTT.

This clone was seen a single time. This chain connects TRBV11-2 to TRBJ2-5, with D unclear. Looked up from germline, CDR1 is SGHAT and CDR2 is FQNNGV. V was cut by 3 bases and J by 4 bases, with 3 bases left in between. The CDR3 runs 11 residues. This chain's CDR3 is CASSFRETQYF. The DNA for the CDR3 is TGTGCCAGCAGCTTCCGAGAGACCCAGTACTTC.